These 24 T cell receptor beta chains share one sample of origin, sequenced in a study of cytomegalovirus exposure and HLA in healthy donors (dated by TCRdb to the late 2010s). Library construction relied on the immunoSEQ multiplex PCR assay. A mixture of 60 forward primers for TCR Vbeta segments and 13 reverse primers for TCR Jbeta segments was used in the multiplex PCR. Not all clones reach the TCRdb copy of this immuneACCESS table, which keeps in-frame sequences only. Checked studies attribute under half of the gap to unresolved V genes and leave the rest unexplained. In all, the sample holds about 200,000 clones, and approximately 78% of those were seen once. The ten largest clones capture 6.5% of the sample. Sequenced material: PBMCs. The receptors here all came from a woman in her 50s in good health and CMV-seropositive.

The genes are TRBV5-6 and TRBJ1-2; D ambiguous. The CDR3 runs to 14 residues. V lost 5 bases and J lost 2, with 13 bases in between. Looked up from germline, CDR1 is SGHDT and CDR2 is YYEEEE. CDR3 protein: CASRSEGRNYGYTF. For the CDR3, the DNA is TGTGCCAGCAGGTCCGAGGGCAGGAACTATGGCTACACCTTC.

This clone was observed once. The CDR3 bases are TGTGCGACAAGCGGGGTTAGCACAGATACGCAGTATTTT. It yields the protein CATSGVSTDTQYF. This chain uses TRBV6-5 with TRBJ2-3; TRBD2 aligns across 7 bases. The CDR3 is 13 residues long. The V gene's germline CDR1 is MNHEY and CDR2 SVGAGI.

This clone has more than one count but fewer than ten. The V call is TRBV5-1, the J call TRBJ2-3; unclear D gene. The germline V gene encodes CDR1 SGHRS and CDR2 YFSETQ. The V end was cut by 2 bases, the J end by 6 bases, with 13 bases between. The CDR3 spans 14 residues. The CDR3, as DNA: TGCGCCAGCAGCTTAAACGCAGCGACGGATACGCAGTATTTT. It specifies CASSLNAATDTQYF.

This clone was counted between two and nine times. The V gene is TRBV14, the J gene TRBJ1-4; 7 positions match TRBD1. CDR3 size: 13 residues. V lost 4 bases and J lost 5; bases outside the gene matches: 1. In germline, CDR1 is SGHDN, CDR2 FVKESK. CDR3 sequence (DNA): TGTGCCAGCAGCCCGGACAGGAATGAAAAACTGTTTTTT. It encodes CASSPDRNEKLFF.

J is TRBJ2-3 and V is TRBV4-3; 8 positions agree with TRBD2. CDR1 and CDR2 (germline): LGHNA, YSLEER. V gave up 3 bases and J gave up 4 bases; unmatched junction bases: 9. The CDR3 is 16 amino acids. This CDR3 is CASSHCDGGASDTQYF. The CDR3 bases are TGCGCCAGCAGCCATTGTGACGGGGGGGCCTCAGATACGCAGTATTTT.

The J gene is TRBJ2-7, the V gene TRBV5-5, with D possibly TRBD2 on 6 matching bases. V was clipped by 4 bases and J by 2 bases, with 16 bases between them. The CDR3 has 15 amino acids. Germline V gene lookup returns CDR1 SGHKS and CDR2 YYEKEE (reference sequence). The DNA of the CDR3 is TGTGCCAGCAGCCCCCGGGGGTCGGGAACCTACGAGCAGTACTTC. It translates to CASSPRGSGTYEQYF.

The rearrangement joins TRBV28 to TRBJ2-5; 9 bases are shared with TRBD1. V was clipped by 4 bases and J by 2 bases; unmatched bases: 8. The CDR3 loop spans 16 amino acids. The germline gives CDR1 MDHEN, CDR2 SYDVKM. For the CDR3, the DNA is TGTGCCAGCAGTTCATACAGGGGGCCGGGGCAAGAGACCCAGTACTTC. Amino acids: CASSSYRGPGQETQYF.

The V and J genes are TRBV28 and TRBJ1-2, with 8 positions matching TRBD1. Germline trimming cut 4 bases from V and 4 bases from J; bases unmatched to any gene: 8. From germline, CDR1 is MDHEN and CDR2 SYDVKM. The CDR3 has 15 residues. The CDR3 loop is CASSSSGTGPYGYTF. The DNA for the CDR3 is TGTGCCAGCAGTTCGTCCGGGACAGGTCCCTATGGCTACACCTTC.

The V call is TRBV7-9, the J call TRBJ2-7; a weak D match, TRBD2 (6 bases). V lost 1 base and J 8 bases, leaving 9 bases between the germline ends. The CDR3 runs 12 residues. CDR1 SEHNR and CDR2 FQNEAQ come from the germline V gene (reference sequence). CDR3 sequence: CASSLGGAQQYF. The CDR3 region has the DNA TGTGCCAGCAGCTTAGGCGGGGCCCAGCAGTACTTC.

V usage is TRBV4-1 and J usage is TRBJ2-1, with unresolved D. V lost 4 bases, J lost 5 bases, and 6 bases lay in between. The CDR3 contains 12 residues. Germline-derived CDR1 and CDR2 are MGHRA and YSYEKL. CDR3 loop: CASSLIHNEQFF. For the CDR3, the DNA is TGCGCCAGCAGCCTTATCCACAATGAGCAGTTCTTC.

V is TRBV28 and J is TRBJ2-3; 7 positions match TRBD1. The CDR3 contains 14 residues. The germline V gene encodes CDR1 MDHEN and CDR2 SYDVKM. The ends lost 3 bases at V and 4 bases at J; junction bases unmatched: 4. CDR3 loop: CASSFSTGADTQYF. CDR3 DNA: TGTGCCAGCAGTTTTTCTACAGGGGCAGATACGCAGTATTTT.

This clone came up a few times. The chain is built from TRBV7-2 and TRBJ2-7; the D gene is possibly TRBD1 (5 bases). The germline gives CDR1 SGHTA, CDR2 FQGNSA. The CDR3 consists of 17 residues. V was shortened by 1 base and J by 0 bases, with 16 bases between the two germline ends. This CDR3 reads CASSLGGDTWSSYEQYF. The CDR3 nucleotides are TGTGCCAGCAGCTTAGGGGGCGACACATGGAGCTCCTACGAGCAGTACTTC.

CDR3 sequence reads: CASSPRDSKNTGELFF. DNA for the CDR3: TGTGCCAGCTCACCTCGGGACTCGAAGAACACCGGGGAGCTGTTTTTT. The V call is TRBV18, the J call TRBJ2-2; weak D call: TRBD2 (6 bases). The germline CDR1 and CDR2 sequences are KGHSH and LQKENI. V was pared by 3 bases and J by 1 base, with 12 bases between. The CDR3 length is 16 residues.

CDR3 coding DNA: TGTGCCAGCAGCCCCTCCTCCTACGAGCAGTACTTC. Amino acids: CASSPSSYEQYF. This chain connects TRBV7-8 to TRBJ2-7; no reliable D call. V was clipped by 5 bases and J by 0 bases, with 5 bases between them. The CDR3 totals 12 residues. Germline V gives CDR1 SGHVS, CDR2 FQNEAQ. Supplemented by reference TRBV7-8 and TRBJ2-7, the full variable domain reads GAGVSQSPRYKVAKRGQDVALRCDPISGHVSLFWYQQALGQGPEFLTYFQNEAQLDKSGLPSDRFFAERPEGSVSTLKIQRTQQEDSAVYLCASSPSSYEQYFGPGTRLTVT.

The chain employs TRBV28 and TRBJ2-3, with 8 positions matching TRBD2. There are 16 residues in the CDR3. V lost 7 bases and J lost 4; bases outside the gene matches: 13. Germline V lookup: CDR1 MDHEN, CDR2 SYDVKM. The CDR3 sequence: CASTRGSGSMSDTQYF. In nucleotides, the CDR3 is TGTGCCAGCACTCGTGGCAGCGGGAGTATGTCAGATACGCAGTATTTT.

The chain carries TRBV5-1 and TRBJ2-7; TRBD2 agrees at 9 bases. Germline values: CDR1 SGHRS, CDR2 YFSETQ. The trim removed 2 bases at V and 5 bases at J, leaving 5 bases unmatched. This CDR3 spans 14 amino acids. The CDR3, as DNA: TGCGCCAGCAGCTTTAGCGGGAGTTCCCACGAGCAGTACTTC. It yields the protein CASSFSGSSHEQYF.

The rearrangement joins TRBV6-5 to TRBJ2-3, with D possibly TRBD1 on 5 matching bases. V gave up 5 bases and J gave up 4 bases, with 13 bases separating them. CDR1 is MNHEY, CDR2 SVGAGI, per germline. The CDR3 spans 14 residues. DNA of the CDR3: TGTGCCAGCAGTCCCCCCAGGGCCGCAGATACGCAGTATTTT. Translated, it gives CASSPPRAADTQYF.

The CDR3 DNA reads as TGTGCCAGCAGCCCCGGGACTAGCGGGAATAAGTACTTC. As protein: CASSPGTSGNKYF. The V call is TRBV14, the J call TRBJ2-7; 13 nucleotides line up with TRBD2. The germline gives CDR1 SGHDN, CDR2 FVKESK. V dropped 4 bases and J dropped 11; count of bases not matched to a gene: 5. The CDR3 sequence is 13 residues long. Drawing the rest from reference TRBV14 and TRBJ2-7, the complete variable domain is EAGVTQFPSHSVIEKGQTVTLRCDPISGHDNLYWYRRVMGKEIKFLLHFVKESKQDESGMPNNRFLAERTGGTYSTLKVQPAELEDSGVYFCASSPGTSGNKYFGPGTRLTVT.

The chain is built from TRBV7-3 and TRBJ2-3; TRBD2 matches 10 bases. The CDR3 spans 14 residues. Germline-derived CDR1 and CDR2 are SGHTA and FQGTGA. After removal of 6 bases from V and 3 bases from J, the junction contained 3 bases not matched to a gene. The CDR3 protein is CASSPSGSTDTQYF. In DNA form, the CDR3 reads TGTGCCAGCAGTCCTAGCGGGAGTACAGATACGCAGTATTTT.

The gene calls are TRBV2 and TRBJ1-2; D may be TRBD1 (6 bases). V shed 8 bases and J shed 4 bases, with 20 bases lying between them. The CDR3 has 15 amino acids. CDR1 is SNHLY, CDR2 FYNNEI, per germline. The CDR3 is CASGAPGGPFYGYTF. Here the CDR3 DNA reads TGTGCCAGCGGAGCTCCGGGGGGGCCCTTCTATGGCTACACCTTC. Full variable domain (rest looked up from reference TRBV2 and TRBJ1-2): EPEVTQTPSHQVTQMGQEVILRCVPISNHLYFYWYRQILGQKVEFLVSFYNNEISEKSEIFDDQFSVERPDGSNFTLKIRSTKLEDSAMYFCASGAPGGPFYGYTFGSGTRLTVV.

The chain carries TRBV6-6 and TRBJ1-2; 7 nucleotides line up with TRBD1. Looked up from germline, CDR1 is MNHNY and CDR2 is SVGAGI (reference sequence). This CDR3 is built from 13 residues. With 6 bases clipped from V and 8 bases from J, the junction kept 9 bases outside the gene matches. CDR3 sequence (DNA): TGTGCCAGCAGCCGGAGGGACAGCCTGGGCTACACCTTC. It translates to CASSRRDSLGYTF.

The chain is built from TRBV30 and TRBJ1-1; D perhaps matches TRBD1 (5 bases). With 5 bases removed from V and 6 bases from J, the gap between germline ends came to 16 bases. Germline loops: CDR1 GTSNPN, CDR2 SVGIG (reference sequence). The CDR3 loop spans 13 amino acids. The CDR3 reads CAWVDGGGAEAFF. The CDR3 nucleotides are TGTGCCTGGGTGGACGGGGGAGGGGCTGAAGCTTTCTTT.

In this sample, this clone turned up once. This chain uses TRBV19 with TRBJ1-1, with D maybe TRBD1 (6 bases). V lost 8 bases and J lost 4, with 11 bases in between. Germline CDR1 is LNHDA and CDR2 is SQIVND (reference sequence). The CDR3 loop spans 12 amino acids. CDR3 region: CASRDTGTEAFF. The CDR3 DNA follows: TGTGCCAGTCGGGACACGGGCACTGAAGCTTTCTTT.

The chain recombines TRBV7-8 with TRBJ2-2, with TRBD1 as a possible D gene (5 bases). The CDR3 extends over 15 amino acids. CDR1 SGHVS and CDR2 FQNEAQ come from the germline V gene. Deletions cut 2 bases from V and 1 base from J, with 8 bases between. CDR3 sequence reads: CASSLQGGNTGELFF. CDR3 DNA sequence: TGTGCCAGCAGCTTACAGGGTGGGAACACCGGGGAGCTGTTTTTT.